One and the same sample provided the 8 T cell receptor beta chains below, sequenced in a study of cytomegalovirus exposure and HLA in healthy donors. With 60 Vbeta and 13 Jbeta primers, the PCR was carried out. Profiling relied on immunoSEQ multiplex PCR, and the TCRdb table lists in-frame clones only, not all of them. The table gives roughly 150,000 clones; the top ten clones make up 1.5% to 2% of it. The sequenced sample consisted of PBMCs. These receptors all stem from a woman in her forties or fifties in good health and CMV-seronegative.

V usage is TRBV5-4 and J usage is TRBJ2-5, with D possibly being TRBD1 (6 bases). Germline CDR1 SGHNT, CDR2 YYREEE (reference sequence). The CDR3 loop spans 14 amino acids. V gave up 4 bases and J gave up 5 bases, with 15 bases separating them. This CDR3 is CASSLTGSPETQYF. CDR3 nucleotide sequence: TGTGCCAGCAGCCTTACAGGGAGCCCGGAGACCCAGTACTTC.

The gene calls are TRBV18 and TRBJ2-1; TRBD2 agrees at 11 bases. From germline, CDR1 is KGHSH and CDR2 LQKENI. Trimming at V came to 4 bases and at J to 3 bases, leaving 2 bases not matched to a gene. The CDR3 totals 15 residues. CDR3 loop: CASSQGLADYNEQFF. In DNA form, the CDR3 reads TGTGCCAGCTCACAGGGACTAGCGGACTACAATGAGCAGTTCTTC.

This chain links TRBV4-1 with TRBJ2-7, with 10 bases identical to TRBD1. The junction had 6 bases not matched to a gene; V was cut back by 4 bases and J by 6 bases. From germline, CDR1 is MGHRA and CDR2 YSYEKL. There are 14 residues in the CDR3. CDR3 loop: CASSRDRGMSEQYF. The CDR3 DNA sequence: TGCGCCAGCAGCCGGGACAGGGGTATGAGCGAGCAGTACTTC.

The chain couples TRBV7-3 to TRBJ2-1; D remains ambiguous. Trimming took off 2 bases at V and 0 bases at J, with 11 bases between the two ends. Germline V lookup: CDR1 SGHTA, CDR2 FQGTGA. There are 16 residues in the CDR3. The CDR3 nucleotides read TGTGCCAGCAGCTTACCAGGCGCGAACTCCTACAATGAGCAGTTCTTC. Amino acid sequence: CASSLPGANSYNEQFF.

J is TRBJ1-6 and V is TRBV30; D remains ambiguous. The CDR3 covers 12 residues. Trimming stripped 4 bases from V and 7 bases from J, with 8 bases between. Germline V gene data show CDR1 as GTSNPN and CDR2 as SVGIG (reference sequence). The CDR3 sequence is CAWTVMNSPLHF. CDR3 in DNA: TGTGCCTGGACAGTGATGAATTCACCCCTCCACTTT. The full variable domain, rest sourced from reference TRBV30 and TRBJ1-6, is SQTIHQWPATLVQPVGSPLSLECTVEGTSNPNLYWYRQAAGRGLQLLFYSVGIGQISSEVPQNLSASRPQDRQFILSSKKLLLSDSGFYLCAWTVMNSPLHFGNGTRLTVT.

The chain combines TRBV27 with TRBJ1-2, with a tentative D call TRBD1 (6 bases). The CDR3 totals 15 residues. Germline V gene data show CDR1 as MNHEY and CDR2 as SMNVEV (reference sequence). V was trimmed by 5 bases and J by 1 base, leaving 14 bases between them. The CDR3 is CASSQRTGFNYGYTF. The CDR3 bases are TGTGCCAGCAGTCAGAGAACAGGGTTTAACTATGGCTACACCTTC.

This rearrangement joins TRBV7-9 to TRBJ1-1; D is perhaps TRBD1 (5 bases). The CDR3 length is 15 residues. From germline, CDR1 is SEHNR and CDR2 FQNEAQ (reference sequence). Trimming cost V 2 bases and J 1 base, with 11 bases left between them. This chain's CDR3 is CASSLIGAENTEAFF. In DNA, the CDR3 is TGTGCCAGCAGCTTAATAGGGGCCGAGAACACTGAAGCTTTCTTT.

The gene calls are TRBV2 and TRBJ2-7; maybe TRBD1 (6 bases). V was trimmed by 5 bases and J by 4 bases, leaving 12 bases between them. Germline CDR1 is SNHLY and CDR2 is FYNNEI. The CDR3 is made up of 13 amino acids. The CDR3 loop reads CASSLGQPYEQYF. The CDR3 nucleotides are TGTGCCAGCAGTCTAGGACAGCCATACGAGCAGTACTTC.